This TCR beta chain was sequenced for a study of T cells in localized non-small cell lung cancer. Overall study results and limits: The tumor had only one region sequenced, so heterogeneity remains possible. For the top 100 tumor clones, a median about 50 also appeared in adjacent lung. Measurement of T cell clonality placed uninvolved adjacent lung highest, above the level in tumor. Longer overall survival accompanied higher blood T cell density.

Here immunoSEQ multiplex PCR was the method, and the copy in TCRdb shows in-frame clones only, minus some. The repertoire holds tens of thousands of clones, nearly 80% seen once, with about 36% in the top ten. With respect to this clone: Antigen: not known.

The CDR3 consists of 13 residues. The germline V gene encodes CDR1 KGHSH and CDR2 LQKENI. Trimming removed 4 bases from V and 8 bases from J; junction bases left unmatched: 3. The specimen was peripheral blood, collected before any cancer treatment. V and J are TRBV18 and TRBJ1-4; the match to TRBD1 covers 8 bases. The source of this sequence is a male donor aged 60 or older with stage II squamous cell lung carcinoma. The DNA for the CDR3 is TGTGCCAGCTCACAGGACAGGGAGGAAAAACTGTTTTTT. The encoded protein is CASSQDREEKLFF.